The entry that follows covers one TCR beta chain sequence. This sample is drawn from a study of blood T cells in healthy people across ages. For the second PCR, which ran for 7 to 11 cycles, a sample-barcoded 5' primer and a J-beta primer mix were used. TCRdb reprocessed the 5' RACE reads with MiXCR, giving one entry per CDR3 protein. The repertoire has roughly 900,000 distinct CDR3 sequences, around 46% of them found once; the top ten carry around an eighth. The TCR originated in a man aged 25-40 years in good health. Source material: blood.

The CDR3 reads CASSLGTGTGPYEQYF. Here the CDR3 DNA reads TGTGCCAGCAGTCTTGGAACCGGGACAGGTCCGTACGAGCAGTACTTC. The chain employs TRBV27 and TRBJ2-7; 8 positions match TRBD1. Germline CDR1 reads MNHEY; CDR2 reads SMNVEV (reference sequence). This CDR3 comprises 16 residues. V lost 5 bases to trimming and J lost 4 bases; unmatched junction nucleotides: 13.